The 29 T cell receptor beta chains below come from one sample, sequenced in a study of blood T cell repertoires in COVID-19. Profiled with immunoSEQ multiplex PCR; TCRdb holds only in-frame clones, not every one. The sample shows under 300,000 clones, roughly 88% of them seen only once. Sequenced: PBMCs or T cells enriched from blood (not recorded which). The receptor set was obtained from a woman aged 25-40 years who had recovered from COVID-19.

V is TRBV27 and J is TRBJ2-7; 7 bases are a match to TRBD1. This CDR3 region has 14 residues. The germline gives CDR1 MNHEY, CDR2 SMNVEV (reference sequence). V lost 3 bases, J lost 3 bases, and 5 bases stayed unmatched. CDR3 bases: TGTGCCAGCAGTTTCGGGCGACAGGGCTACGAGCAGTACTTC. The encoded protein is CASSFGRQGYEQYF.

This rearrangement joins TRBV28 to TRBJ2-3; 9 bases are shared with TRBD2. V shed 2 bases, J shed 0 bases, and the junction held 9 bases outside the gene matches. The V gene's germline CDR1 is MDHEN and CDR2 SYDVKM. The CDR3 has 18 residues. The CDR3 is CASSLRASGVTSTDTQYF. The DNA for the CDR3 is TGTGCCAGCAGTTTAAGGGCTAGCGGGGTTACTAGCACAGATACGCAGTATTTT. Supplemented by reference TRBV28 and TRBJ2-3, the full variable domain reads DVKVTQSSRYLVKRTGEKVFLECVQDMDHENMFWYRQDPGLGLRLIYFSYDVKMKEKGDIPEGYSVSREKKERFSLILESASTNQTSMYLCASSLRASGVTSTDTQYFGPGTRLTVL.

The CDR3 region is CASSLDLGALSEKLFF. The CDR3 DNA reads as TGCGCCAGCAGCTTGGACTTGGGGGCGCTAAGTGAAAAACTGTTTTTT. The rearrangement links TRBV5-1 to TRBJ1-4; D may be TRBD1 (6 bases). The germline V gene has CDR1 SGHRS and CDR2 YFSETQ. This CDR3 spans 16 amino acids. The V end lost 0 bases, the J end lost 7 bases, and 16 bases lay between the germline ends. Supplemented by reference TRBV5-1 and TRBJ1-4, the full variable domain reads KAGVTQTPRYLIKTRGQQVTLSCSPISGHRSVSWYQQTPGQGLQFLFEYFSETQRNKGNFPGRFSGRQFSNSRSEMNVSTLELGDSALYLCASSLDLGALSEKLFFGSGTQLSVL.

The CDR3 DNA sequence: TGTGCCAGCAGCGGGGGGTCTGGAAACACCATATATTTT. This translates into CASSGGSGNTIYF. This chain joins TRBV5-4 and TRBJ1-3; perhaps TRBD1 as D (5 bases). The CDR3 sequence is 13 residues long. Germline CDR1 reads SGHNT; CDR2 reads YYREEE (reference sequence). Trimming shortened V by 4 bases and J by 1 base, and 6 bases separated the two germline ends.

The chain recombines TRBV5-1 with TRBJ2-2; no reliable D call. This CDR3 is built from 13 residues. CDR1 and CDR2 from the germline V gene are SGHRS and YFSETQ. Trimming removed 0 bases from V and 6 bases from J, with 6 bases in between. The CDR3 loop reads CASSLDRAGELFF. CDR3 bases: TGCGCCAGCAGCTTGGACAGAGCCGGGGAGCTGTTTTTT.

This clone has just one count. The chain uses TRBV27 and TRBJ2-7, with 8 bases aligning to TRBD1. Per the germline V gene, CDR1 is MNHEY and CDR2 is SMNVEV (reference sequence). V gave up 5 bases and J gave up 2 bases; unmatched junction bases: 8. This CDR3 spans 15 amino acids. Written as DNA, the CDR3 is TGTGCCAGCAGTGTCAGACAGGACAGGGCCTACGAGCAGTACTTC. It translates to CASSVRQDRAYEQYF.

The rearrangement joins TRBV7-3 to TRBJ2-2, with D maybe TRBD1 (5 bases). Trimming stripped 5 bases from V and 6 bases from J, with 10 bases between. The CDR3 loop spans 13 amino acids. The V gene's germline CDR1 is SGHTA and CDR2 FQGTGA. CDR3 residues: CASSPPGPGELFF. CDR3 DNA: TGTGCCAGCAGCCCCCCAGGGCCCGGGGAGCTGTTTTTT.

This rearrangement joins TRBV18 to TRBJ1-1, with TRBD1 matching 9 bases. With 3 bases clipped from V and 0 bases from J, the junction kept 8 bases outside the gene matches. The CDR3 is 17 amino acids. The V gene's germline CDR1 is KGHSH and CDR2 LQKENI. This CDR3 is CASSPGTGRQMNTEAFF. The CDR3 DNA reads TGTGCCAGCTCACCCGGGACAGGGAGGCAGATGAACACTGAAGCTTTCTTT.

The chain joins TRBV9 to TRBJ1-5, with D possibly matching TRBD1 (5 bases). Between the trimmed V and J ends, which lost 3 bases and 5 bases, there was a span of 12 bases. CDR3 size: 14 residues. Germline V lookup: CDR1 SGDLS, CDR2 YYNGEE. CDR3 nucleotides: TGTGCCAGCAGCGGTGCGGGGCGCTATCAGCCCCAGCATTTT. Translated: CASSGAGRYQPQHF. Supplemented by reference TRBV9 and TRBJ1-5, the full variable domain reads DSGVTQTPKHLITATGQRVTLRCSPRSGDLSVYWYQQSLDQGLQFLIQYYNGEERAKGNILERFSAQQFPDLHSELNLSSLELGDSALYFCASSGAGRYQPQHFGDGTRLSIL.

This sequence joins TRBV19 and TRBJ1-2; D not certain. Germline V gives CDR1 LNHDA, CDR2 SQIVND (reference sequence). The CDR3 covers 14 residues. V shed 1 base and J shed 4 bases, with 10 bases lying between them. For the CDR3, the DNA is TGTGCCAGTAGTATAGGACATAACGTCTATGGCTACACCTTC. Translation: CASSIGHNVYGYTF.

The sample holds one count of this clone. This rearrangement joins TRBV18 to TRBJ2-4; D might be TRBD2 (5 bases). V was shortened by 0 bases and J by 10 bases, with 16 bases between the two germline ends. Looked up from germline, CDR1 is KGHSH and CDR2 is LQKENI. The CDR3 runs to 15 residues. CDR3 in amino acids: CASSPPPTTPLIQYF. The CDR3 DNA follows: TGTGCCAGCTCACCACCACCGACTACCCCATTGATTCAGTACTTC.

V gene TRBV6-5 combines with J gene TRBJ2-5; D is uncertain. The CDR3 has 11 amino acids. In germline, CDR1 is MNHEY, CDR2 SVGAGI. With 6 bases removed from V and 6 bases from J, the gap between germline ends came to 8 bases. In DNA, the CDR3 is TGTGCCAGCAGCTACCATCAGACCCAGTACTTC. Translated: CASSYHQTQYF.

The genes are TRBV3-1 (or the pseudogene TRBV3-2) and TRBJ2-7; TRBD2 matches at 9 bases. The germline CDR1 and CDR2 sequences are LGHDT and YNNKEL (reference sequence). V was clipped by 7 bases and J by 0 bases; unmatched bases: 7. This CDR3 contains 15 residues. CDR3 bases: TGTGCCAGCACCCGCGGGGGGGGCAGCTCCTACGAGCAGTACTTC. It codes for CASTRGGGSSYEQYF.

CDR3 nucleotide sequence: TGTGCCAGCAGCGCCCAACTAGTCCCCTACGAGCAGTACTTC. Its protein is CASSAQLVPYEQYF. The gene calls are TRBV9 and TRBJ2-7; a possible D gene is TRBD2 (5 bases). V lost 3 bases, J lost 2 bases, and 12 bases lay in between. Germline V gives CDR1 SGDLS, CDR2 YYNGEE. The CDR3 runs 14 residues.

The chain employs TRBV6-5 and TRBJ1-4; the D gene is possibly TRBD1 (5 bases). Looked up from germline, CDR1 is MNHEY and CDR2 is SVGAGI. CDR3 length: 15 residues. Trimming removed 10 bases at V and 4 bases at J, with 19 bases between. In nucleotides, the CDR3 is TGTGCCACCTTGGCAGGGTGGTTTGATAATGAAAAACTGTTTTTT. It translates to CATLAGWFDNEKLFF.

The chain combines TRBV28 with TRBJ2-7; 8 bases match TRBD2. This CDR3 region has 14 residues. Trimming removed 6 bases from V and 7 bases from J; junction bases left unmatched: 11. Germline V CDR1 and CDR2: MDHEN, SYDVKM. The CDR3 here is CASRRTSGALEQYF. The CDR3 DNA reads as TGTGCCAGCAGGCGTACTAGCGGTGCCTTAGAGCAGTACTTC.

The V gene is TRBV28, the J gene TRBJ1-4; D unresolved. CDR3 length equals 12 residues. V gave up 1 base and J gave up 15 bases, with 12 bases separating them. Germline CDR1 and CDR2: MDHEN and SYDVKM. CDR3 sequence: CASSLSPGLMFF. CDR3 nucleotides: TGTGCCAGCAGTTTATCCCCGGGTTTAATGTTTTTT.

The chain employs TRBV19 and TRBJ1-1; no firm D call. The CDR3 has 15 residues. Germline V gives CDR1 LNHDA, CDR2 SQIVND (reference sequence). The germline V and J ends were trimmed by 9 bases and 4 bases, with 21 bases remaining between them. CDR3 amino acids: CASSPSGFLGTEAFF. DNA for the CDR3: TGTGCCAGCTCCCCGTCAGGCTTCCTTGGCACTGAAGCTTTCTTT.

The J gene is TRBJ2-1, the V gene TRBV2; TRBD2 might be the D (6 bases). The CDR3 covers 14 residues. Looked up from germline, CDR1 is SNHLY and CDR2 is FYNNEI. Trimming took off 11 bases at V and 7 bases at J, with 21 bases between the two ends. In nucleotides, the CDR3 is TGTGCCTGCGGGGATGCAGCGTTCACGAATGAGCAGTTCTTC. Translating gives CACGDAAFTNEQFF. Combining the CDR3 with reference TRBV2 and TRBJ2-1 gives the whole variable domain EPEVTQTPSHQVTQMGQEVILRCVPISNHLYFYWYRQILGQKVEFLVSFYNNEISEKSEIFDDQFSVERPDGSNFTLKIRSTKLEDSAMYFCACGDAAFTNEQFFGPGTRLTVL.

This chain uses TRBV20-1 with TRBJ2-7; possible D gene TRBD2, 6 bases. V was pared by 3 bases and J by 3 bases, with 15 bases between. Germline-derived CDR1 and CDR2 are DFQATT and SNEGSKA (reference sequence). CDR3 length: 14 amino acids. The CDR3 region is CSASSGGEFYEQYF. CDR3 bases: TGCAGTGCTAGTTCCGGAGGGGAATTCTACGAGCAGTACTTC.

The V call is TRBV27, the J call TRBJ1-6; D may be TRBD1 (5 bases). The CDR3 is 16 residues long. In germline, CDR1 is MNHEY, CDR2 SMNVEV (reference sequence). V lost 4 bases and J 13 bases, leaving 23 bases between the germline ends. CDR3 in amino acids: CASSWRQFPSGSPLHF. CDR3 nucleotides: TGTGCCAGCAGTTGGAGACAGTTCCCCAGTGGTTCGCCCCTCCACTTT.

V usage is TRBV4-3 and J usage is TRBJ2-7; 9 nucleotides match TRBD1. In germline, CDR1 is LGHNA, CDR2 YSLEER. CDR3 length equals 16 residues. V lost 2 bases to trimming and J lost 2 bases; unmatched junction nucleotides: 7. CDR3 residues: CASSQQTGGLPYEQYF. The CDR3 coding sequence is TGCGCCAGCAGCCAACAAACAGGGGGCCTACCCTACGAGCAGTACTTC.

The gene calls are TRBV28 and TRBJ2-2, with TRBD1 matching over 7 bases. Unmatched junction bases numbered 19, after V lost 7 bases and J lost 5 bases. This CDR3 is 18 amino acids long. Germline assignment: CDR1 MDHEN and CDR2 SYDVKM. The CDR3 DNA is TGTGCCAGCATTCACCCCCCCGGGACGACAGGGAGAACCGGGGAGCTGTTTTTT. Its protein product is CASIHPPGTTGRTGELFF.

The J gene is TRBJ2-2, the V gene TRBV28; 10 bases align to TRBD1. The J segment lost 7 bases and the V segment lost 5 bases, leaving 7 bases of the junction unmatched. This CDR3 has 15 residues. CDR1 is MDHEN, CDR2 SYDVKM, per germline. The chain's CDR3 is CASSPKTGGVGELFF. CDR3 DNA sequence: TGTGCCAGCAGTCCGAAGACAGGGGGCGTCGGGGAGCTGTTTTTT. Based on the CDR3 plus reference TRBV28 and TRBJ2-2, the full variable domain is DVKVTQSSRYLVKRTGEKVFLECVQDMDHENMFWYRQDPGLGLRLIYFSYDVKMKEKGDIPEGYSVSREKKERFSLILESASTNQTSMYLCASSPKTGGVGELFFGEGSRLTVL.

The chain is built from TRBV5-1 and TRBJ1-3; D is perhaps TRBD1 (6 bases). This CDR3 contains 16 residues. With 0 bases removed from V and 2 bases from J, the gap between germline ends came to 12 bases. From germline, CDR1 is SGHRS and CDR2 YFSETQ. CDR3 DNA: TGCGCCAGCAGCTTGGTGCCAGGGGAACCTGGAAACACCATATATTTT. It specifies CASSLVPGEPGNTIYF.

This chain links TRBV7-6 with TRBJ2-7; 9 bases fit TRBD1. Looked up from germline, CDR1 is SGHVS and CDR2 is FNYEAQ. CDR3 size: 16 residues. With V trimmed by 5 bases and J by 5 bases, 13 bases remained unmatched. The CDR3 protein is CASSPTPGQGGHEQYF. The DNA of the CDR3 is TGTGCCAGCAGCCCCACACCGGGACAGGGAGGCCACGAGCAGTACTTC.

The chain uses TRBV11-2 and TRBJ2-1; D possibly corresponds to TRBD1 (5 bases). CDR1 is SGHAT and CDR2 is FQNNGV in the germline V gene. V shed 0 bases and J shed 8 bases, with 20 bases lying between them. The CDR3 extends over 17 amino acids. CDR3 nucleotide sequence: TGTGCCAGCAGCTTAGATAGACAGACCTACTTTAGGGATGAGCAGTTCTTC. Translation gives CASSLDRQTYFRDEQFF.

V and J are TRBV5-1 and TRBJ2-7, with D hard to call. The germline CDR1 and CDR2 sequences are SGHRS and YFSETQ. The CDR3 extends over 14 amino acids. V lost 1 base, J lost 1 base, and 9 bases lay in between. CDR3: CASSLHQVSYEQYF. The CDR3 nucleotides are TGCGCCAGCAGCTTGCATCAGGTTTCCTACGAGCAGTACTTC.

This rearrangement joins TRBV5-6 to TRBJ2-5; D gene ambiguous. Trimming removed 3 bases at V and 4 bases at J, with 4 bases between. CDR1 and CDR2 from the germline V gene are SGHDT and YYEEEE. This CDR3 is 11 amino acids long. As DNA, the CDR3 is TGTGCCAGCAGCTCCGGAGAGACCCAGTACTTC. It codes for CASSSGETQYF. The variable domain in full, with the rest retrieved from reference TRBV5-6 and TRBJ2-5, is DAGVTQSPTHLIKTRGQQVTLRCSPKSGHDTVSWYQQALGQGPQFIFQYYEEEERQRGNFPDRFSGHQFPNYSSELNVNALLLGDSALYLCASSSGETQYFGPGTRLLVL.